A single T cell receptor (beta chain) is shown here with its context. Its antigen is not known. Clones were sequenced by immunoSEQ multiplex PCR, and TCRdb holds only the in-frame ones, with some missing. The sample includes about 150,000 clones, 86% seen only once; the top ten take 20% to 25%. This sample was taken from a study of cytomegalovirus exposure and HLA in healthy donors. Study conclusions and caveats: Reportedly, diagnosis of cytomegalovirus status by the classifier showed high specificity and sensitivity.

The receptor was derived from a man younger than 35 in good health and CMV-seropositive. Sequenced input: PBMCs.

CDR3 region: CASAVAPLIEKLFF. The DNA for the CDR3 is TGCGCCAGCGCGGTGGCTCCCCTAATTGAAAAACTGTTTTTT. The V gene is TRBV5-1, the J gene TRBJ1-4, with no clear D. Per germline, CDR1 SGHRS and CDR2 YFSETQ. The CDR3 is made up of 14 amino acids. Trimming took off 7 bases at V and 7 bases at J, with 17 bases between the two ends.